This entry is about one TCR beta chain. In the original processing: The assay estimated nucleated cells by amplifying reference gene primers. Generated by immunoSEQ multiplex PCR, the TCRdb table keeps only in-frame clones and is missing some. D and trimming come from the DNA, and the V and J calls and clone size come from that table. The data contain around 380,000 clones, around 87% of them singletons. V was shortened by 4 bases and J by 9 bases, with 19 bases between the two germline ends. Per germline, CDR1 ENHRY and CDR2 SYGVKD. This CDR3 has 15 amino acids. This sample stems from a study of blood T cell repertoires in COVID-19.

The sample was PBMCs or T cells enriched from blood (not recorded which). The chain is built from TRBV10-3 and TRBJ2-1; possibly TRBD2 for D (5 bases). The TCR was taken from a man aged 25 to 40 who had recovered from COVID-19. The CDR3 sequence: CAISVQTGKVGEQFF. The CDR3 coding sequence is TGTGCCATCAGTGTGCAGACGGGGAAGGTTGGTGAGCAGTTCTTC.